Shown below are 9 T cell receptor beta chains from a single sample sequenced in a study of blood T cell repertoires in COVID-19. This table comes from immunoSEQ multiplex PCR, and its TCRdb copy is limited to in-frame clones, with some not included. The sample records fewer than 250,000 clones, less than 90% being singletons. Sequencing used peripheral blood. All receptors come from a woman of 80 years or more with COVID-19, enrolled during active disease.

This rearrangement joins TRBV11-2 to TRBJ2-5, with D uncertain. Germline V gives CDR1 SGHAT, CDR2 FQNNGV. The CDR3 is 13 residues long. The V end lost 3 bases, the J end lost 2 bases, and 7 bases lay between the germline ends. CDR3: CASSFGLQETQYF. DNA for the CDR3: TGTGCCAGCAGCTTTGGCTTGCAAGAGACCCAGTACTTC. The full variable domain, rest sourced from reference TRBV11-2 and TRBJ2-5, is EAGVAQSPRYKIIEKRQSVAFWCNPISGHATLYWYQQILGQGPKLLIQFQNNGVVDDSQLPKDRFSAERLKGVDSTLKIQPAKLEDSAVYLCASSFGLQETQYFGPGTRLLVL.

This rearrangement joins TRBV3-1 (or the pseudogene TRBV3-2) to TRBJ2-6, with D perhaps TRBD2 (5 bases). This CDR3 spans 18 amino acids. Trimming left V 5 bases short and J 0 bases short, with 17 bases between. Germline lookup yields CDR1 LGHDT and CDR2 YNNKEL (reference sequence). CDR3 residues: CASSYLQGRLSGANVLTF. As DNA, the CDR3 is TGTGCCAGCAGCTACCTCCAAGGGAGACTCTCTGGGGCCAACGTCCTGACTTTC.

This clone was counted only a few times. The chain combines TRBV28 with TRBJ1-1, with 9 bases identical to TRBD1. This CDR3 comprises 15 residues. The germline V gene encodes CDR1 MDHEN and CDR2 SYDVKM. V trimming: 3 bases; J trimming: 5 bases; junction bases outside the gene matches: 7. DNA for the CDR3: TGTGCCAGCAGTTTTGGGGACAGGGTAAAAACTGAAGCTTTCTTT. Protein product: CASSFGDRVKTEAFF. Combining the CDR3 with reference TRBV28 and TRBJ1-1 gives the whole variable domain DVKVTQSSRYLVKRTGEKVFLECVQDMDHENMFWYRQDPGLGLRLIYFSYDVKMKEKGDIPEGYSVSREKKERFSLILESASTNQTSMYLCASSFGDRVKTEAFFGQGTRLTVV.

Turning to this clone: Other DNA sequences in this sample translate to the same CDR3. V is TRBV5-4 and J is TRBJ2-1; 11 bases are shared with TRBD2. V was pared by 4 bases and J by 4 bases, with 4 bases of the junction left unmatched. CDR1 SGHNT and CDR2 YYREEE come from the germline V gene (reference sequence). The CDR3 length is 15 residues. In DNA, the CDR3 is TGTGCCAGCAGCCTAACTAGCGGGGGATACAATGAGCAGTTCTTC. Encoded protein: CASSLTSGGYNEQFF.

The V gene is TRBV11-2, the J gene TRBJ2-7; tentatively, D is TRBD1 (5 bases). Per germline, CDR1 SGHAT and CDR2 FQNNGV. Trimming removed 5 bases at V and 0 bases at J, with 11 bases between. This CDR3 is built from 14 residues. For the CDR3, the DNA is TGTGCCAGCAGCCCGCAGACAGCCTCCTACGAGCAGTACGTC. This gives the protein CASSPQTASYEQYV.

The chain employs TRBV5-1 and TRBJ1-2, with D unresolved. The germline gives CDR1 SGHRS, CDR2 YFSETQ. The CDR3 is 14 residues long. The V gene lost 5 bases and the J gene lost 8 bases, with 19 bases spanning the gap. The CDR3 here is CASRFPSSSGGYTF. The CDR3 DNA sequence: TGCGCCAGCAGATTTCCCTCCTCTTCGGGGGGCTACACCTTC.

As DNA, the CDR3 is TGTGCCAGCAGCTCGAGGACAGGGGTGAACTACAATGAGCAGTTCTTC. Its protein product is CASSSRTGVNYNEQFF. The J gene is TRBJ2-1, the V gene TRBV7-2, with 9 bases that match TRBD1. The germline CDR1 and CDR2 sequences are SGHTA and FQGNSA. After removal of 4 bases from V and 3 bases from J, the junction contained 7 bases not matched to a gene. This CDR3 spans 16 amino acids. Based on the CDR3 plus reference TRBV7-2 and TRBJ2-1, the full variable domain is GAGVSQSPSNKVTEKGKDVELRCDPISGHTALYWYRQSLGQGLEFLIYFQGNSAPDKSGLPSDRFSAERTGGSVSTLTIQRTQQEDSAVYLCASSSRTGVNYNEQFFGPGTRLTVL.

The chain carries TRBV19 and TRBJ2-5; a possible D gene is TRBD1 (6 bases). The CDR3 consists of 16 residues. V lost 1 base, J lost 5 bases, and 17 bases lay in between. From germline, CDR1 is LNHDA and CDR2 SQIVND (reference sequence). CDR3 residues: CASSIGPGDFKETQYF. The CDR3 DNA reads TGTGCCAGTAGTATAGGTCCAGGGGATTTCAAGGAGACCCAGTACTTC.

The chain carries TRBV19 and TRBJ1-5, with 10 bases aligning to TRBD1. This CDR3 region has 20 residues. The germline gives CDR1 LNHDA, CDR2 SQIVND (reference sequence). J was trimmed by 0 bases and V by 7 bases; bases with no gene match: 18. The CDR3 nucleotides read TGTGCCAGTATCCATATGGGTCCGGGACAGGGGTTGGGTAGCAATCAGCCCCAGCATTTT. This translates into CASIHMGPGQGLGSNQPQHF.